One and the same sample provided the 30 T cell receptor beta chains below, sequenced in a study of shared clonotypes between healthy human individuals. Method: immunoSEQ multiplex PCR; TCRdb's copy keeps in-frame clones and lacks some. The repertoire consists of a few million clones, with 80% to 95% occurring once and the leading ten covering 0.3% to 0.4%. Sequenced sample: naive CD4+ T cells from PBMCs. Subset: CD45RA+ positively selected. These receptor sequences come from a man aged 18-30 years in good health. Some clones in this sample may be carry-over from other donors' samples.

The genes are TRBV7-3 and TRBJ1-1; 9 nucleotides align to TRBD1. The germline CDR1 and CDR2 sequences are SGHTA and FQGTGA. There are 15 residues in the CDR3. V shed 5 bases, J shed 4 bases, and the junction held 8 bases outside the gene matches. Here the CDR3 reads CASSRQQGARTEAFF. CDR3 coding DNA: TGTGCCAGCAGCCGCCAACAGGGGGCGCGCACTGAAGCTTTCTTT.

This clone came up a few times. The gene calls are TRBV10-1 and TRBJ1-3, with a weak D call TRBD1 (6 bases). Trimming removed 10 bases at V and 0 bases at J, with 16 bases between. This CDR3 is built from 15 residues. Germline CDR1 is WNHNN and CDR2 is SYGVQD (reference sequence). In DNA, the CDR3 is TGCGCCATCTCGGGAGGGGGAACCTCTGGAAACACCATATATTTT. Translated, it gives CAISGGGTSGNTIYF.

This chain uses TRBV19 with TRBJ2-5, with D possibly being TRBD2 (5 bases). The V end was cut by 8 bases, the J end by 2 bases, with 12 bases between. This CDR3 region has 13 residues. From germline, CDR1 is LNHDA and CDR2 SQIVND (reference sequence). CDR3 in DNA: TGTGCCAGTGGGAGCGTTCGGCAAGAGACCCAGTACTTC. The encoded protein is CASGSVRQETQYF.

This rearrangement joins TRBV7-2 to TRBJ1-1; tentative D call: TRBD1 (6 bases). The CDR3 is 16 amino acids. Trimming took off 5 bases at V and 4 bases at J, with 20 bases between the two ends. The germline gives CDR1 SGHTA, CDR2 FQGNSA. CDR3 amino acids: CASSQRRTVLGTEAFF. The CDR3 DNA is TGTGCCAGCAGCCAAAGGCGGACAGTTCTCGGCACTGAAGCTTTCTTT. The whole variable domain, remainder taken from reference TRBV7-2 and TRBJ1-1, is GAGVSQSPSNKVTEKGKDVELRCDPISGHTALYWYRQSLGQGLEFLIYFQGNSAPDKSGLPSDRFSAERTGGSVSTLTIQRTQQEDSAVYLCASSQRRTVLGTEAFFGQGTRLTVV.

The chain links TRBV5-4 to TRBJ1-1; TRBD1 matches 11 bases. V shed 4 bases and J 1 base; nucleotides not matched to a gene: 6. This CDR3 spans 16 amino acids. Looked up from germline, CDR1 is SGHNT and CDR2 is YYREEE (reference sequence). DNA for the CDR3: TGTGCCAGCAGCGGGGACAGGGGGTGGGCGAACACTGAAGCTTTCTTT. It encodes CASSGDRGWANTEAFF.

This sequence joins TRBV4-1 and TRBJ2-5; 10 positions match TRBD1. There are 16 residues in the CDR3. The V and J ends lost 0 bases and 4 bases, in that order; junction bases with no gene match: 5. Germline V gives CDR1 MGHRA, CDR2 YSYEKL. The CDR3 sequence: CASSQDGGTGVETQYF. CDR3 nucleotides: TGCGCCAGCAGCCAAGATGGCGGGACAGGGGTAGAGACCCAGTACTTC.

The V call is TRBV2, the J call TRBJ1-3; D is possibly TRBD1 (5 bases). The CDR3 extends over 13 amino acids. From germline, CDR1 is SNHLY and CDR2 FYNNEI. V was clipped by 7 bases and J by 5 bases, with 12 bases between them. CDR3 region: CASNRDHRNTIYF. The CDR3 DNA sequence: TGTGCCAGCAATCGGGACCATCGAAACACCATATATTTT.

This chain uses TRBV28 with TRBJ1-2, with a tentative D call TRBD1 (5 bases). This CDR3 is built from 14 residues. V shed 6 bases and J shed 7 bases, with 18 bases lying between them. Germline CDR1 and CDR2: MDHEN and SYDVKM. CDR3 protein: CASSRNWDWRGYTF. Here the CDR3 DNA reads TGTGCCAGCAGCAGAAATTGGGACTGGCGTGGCTACACCTTC.

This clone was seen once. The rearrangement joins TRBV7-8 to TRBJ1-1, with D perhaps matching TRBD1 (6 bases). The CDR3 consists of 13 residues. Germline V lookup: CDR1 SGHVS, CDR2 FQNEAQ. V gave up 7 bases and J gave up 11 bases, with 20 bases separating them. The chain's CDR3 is CASTVTDQGKAFF. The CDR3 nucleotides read TGTGCCAGCACCGTTACGGACCAGGGGAAGGCTTTCTTT.

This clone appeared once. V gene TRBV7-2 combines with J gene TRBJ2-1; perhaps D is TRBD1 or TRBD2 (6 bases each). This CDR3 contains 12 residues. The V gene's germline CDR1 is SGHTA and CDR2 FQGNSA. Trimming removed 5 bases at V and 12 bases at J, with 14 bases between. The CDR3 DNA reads TGTGCCAGCAGCCCGACGAGGGGGGTGCAGTTCTTC. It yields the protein CASSPTRGVQFF.

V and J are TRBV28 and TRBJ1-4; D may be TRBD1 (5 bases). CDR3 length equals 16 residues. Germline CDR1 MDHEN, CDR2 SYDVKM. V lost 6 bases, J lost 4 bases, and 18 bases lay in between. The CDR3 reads CASSPPGTTFNEKLFF. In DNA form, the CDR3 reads TGTGCCAGCAGCCCCCCCGGGACGACCTTTAATGAAAAACTGTTTTTT.

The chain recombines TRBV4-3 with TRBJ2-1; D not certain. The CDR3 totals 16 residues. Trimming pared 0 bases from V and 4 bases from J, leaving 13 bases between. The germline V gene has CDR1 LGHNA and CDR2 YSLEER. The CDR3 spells CASSQEVGKLYNEQFF. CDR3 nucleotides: TGCGCCAGCAGCCAAGAGGTTGGGAAATTATACAATGAGCAGTTCTTC.

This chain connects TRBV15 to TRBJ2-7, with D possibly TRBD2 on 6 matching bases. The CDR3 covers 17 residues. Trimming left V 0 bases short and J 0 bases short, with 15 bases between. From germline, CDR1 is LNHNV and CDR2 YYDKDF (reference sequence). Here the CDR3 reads CATSRDFLAGPSYEQYF. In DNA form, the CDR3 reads TGTGCCACCAGCAGAGATTTCTTGGCGGGACCCTCCTACGAGCAGTACTTC.

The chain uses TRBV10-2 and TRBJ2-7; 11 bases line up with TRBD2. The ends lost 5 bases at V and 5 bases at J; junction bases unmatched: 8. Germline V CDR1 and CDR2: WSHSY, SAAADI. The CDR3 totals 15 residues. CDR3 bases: TGCGCCAGCAGTTTTCTAGCGGGAGGTTCTGACGAGCAGTACTTC. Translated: CASSFLAGGSDEQYF.

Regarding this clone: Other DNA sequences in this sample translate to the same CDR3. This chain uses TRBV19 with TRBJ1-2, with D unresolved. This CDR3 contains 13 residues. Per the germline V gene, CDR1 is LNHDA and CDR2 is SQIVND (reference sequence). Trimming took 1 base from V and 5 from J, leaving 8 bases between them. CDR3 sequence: CASSIGGFYGYTF. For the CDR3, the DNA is TGTGCCAGTAGTATAGGGGGATTTTATGGCTACACCTTC.

DNA for the CDR3: TGTGCCAGCCGCCCGACTGGGCGGGGCCCGAACACCGGGGAGCTGTTTTTT. Residues: CASRPTGRGPNTGELFF. V usage is TRBV4-2 and J usage is TRBJ2-2, with D maybe TRBD2 (6 bases). Germline assignment: CDR1 LGHNA and CDR2 YNFKEQ. This CDR3 has 17 residues. V lost 8 bases, J lost 0 bases, and 19 bases lay in between.

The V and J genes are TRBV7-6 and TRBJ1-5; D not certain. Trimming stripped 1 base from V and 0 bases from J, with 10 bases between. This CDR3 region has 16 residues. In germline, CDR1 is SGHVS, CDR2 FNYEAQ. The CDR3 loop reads CASSLEVAHSNQPQHF. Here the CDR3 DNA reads TGTGCCAGCAGCTTAGAAGTCGCCCATAGCAATCAGCCCCAGCATTTT.

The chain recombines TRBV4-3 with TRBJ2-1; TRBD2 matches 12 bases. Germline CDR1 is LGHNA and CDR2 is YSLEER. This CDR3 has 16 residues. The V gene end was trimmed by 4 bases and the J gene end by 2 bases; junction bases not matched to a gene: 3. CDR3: CASSRSSGRAYNEQFF. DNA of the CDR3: TGCGCCAGCAGCCGGTCTAGCGGGAGGGCCTACAATGAGCAGTTCTTC.

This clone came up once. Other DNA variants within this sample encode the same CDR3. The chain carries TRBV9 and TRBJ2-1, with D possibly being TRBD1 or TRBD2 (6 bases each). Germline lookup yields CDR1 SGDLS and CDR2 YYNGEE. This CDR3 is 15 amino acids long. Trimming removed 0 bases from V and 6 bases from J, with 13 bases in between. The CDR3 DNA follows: TGTGCCAGCAGCGTAGTATCTGGAGGGGGCAATGAGCAGTTCTTC. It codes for CASSVVSGGGNEQFF.

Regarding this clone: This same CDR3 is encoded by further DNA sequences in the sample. In nucleotides, the CDR3 is TGCGCCAGCAGCTCCGGACAGGGAGGCGAGCAGTACTTC. It yields the protein CASSSGQGGEQYF. The chain recombines TRBV5-1 with TRBJ2-7, with TRBD1 matching over 8 bases. V gave up 3 bases and J gave up 6 bases; unmatched junction bases: 5. CDR1 and CDR2 from the germline V gene are SGHRS and YFSETQ. This CDR3 has 13 amino acids.

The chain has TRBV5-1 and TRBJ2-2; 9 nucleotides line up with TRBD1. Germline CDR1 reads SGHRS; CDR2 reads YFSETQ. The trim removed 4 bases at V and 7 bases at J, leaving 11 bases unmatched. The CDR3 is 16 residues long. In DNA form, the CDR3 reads TGCGCCAGCAGCGCCGGACAGGGGAGGGGAAACGGGGAGCTGTTTTTT. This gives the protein CASSAGQGRGNGELFF.

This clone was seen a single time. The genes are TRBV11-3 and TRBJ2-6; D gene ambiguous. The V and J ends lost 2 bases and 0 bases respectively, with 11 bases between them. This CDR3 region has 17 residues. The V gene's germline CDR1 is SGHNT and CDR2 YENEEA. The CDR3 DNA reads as TGTGCCAGCAGCTTAAGTCCCGGCAGCTCTGGGGCCAACGTCCTGACTTTC. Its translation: CASSLSPGSSGANVLTF.

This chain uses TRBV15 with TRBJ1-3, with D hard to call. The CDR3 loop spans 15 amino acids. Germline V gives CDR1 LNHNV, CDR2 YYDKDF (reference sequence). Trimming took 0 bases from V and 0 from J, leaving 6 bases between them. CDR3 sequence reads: CATSRDHLSGNTIYF. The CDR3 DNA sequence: TGTGCCACCAGCAGAGATCATCTCTCTGGAAACACCATATATTTT. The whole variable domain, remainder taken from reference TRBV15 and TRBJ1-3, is DAMVIQNPRYQVTQFGKPVTLSCSQTLNHNVMYWYQQKSSQAPKLLFHYYDKDFNNEADTPDNFQSRRPNTSFCFLDIRSPGLGDTAMYLCATSRDHLSGNTIYFGEGSWLTVV.

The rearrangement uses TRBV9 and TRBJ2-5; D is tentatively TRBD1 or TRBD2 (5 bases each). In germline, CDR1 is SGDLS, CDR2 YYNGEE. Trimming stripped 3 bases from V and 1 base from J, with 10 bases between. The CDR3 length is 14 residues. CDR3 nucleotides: TGTGCCAGCAGCGAGGGACCTAGCCAAGAGACCCAGTACTTC. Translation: CASSEGPSQETQYF.

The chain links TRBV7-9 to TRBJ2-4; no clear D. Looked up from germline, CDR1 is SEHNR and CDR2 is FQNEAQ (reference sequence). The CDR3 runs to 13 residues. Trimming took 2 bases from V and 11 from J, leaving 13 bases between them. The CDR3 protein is CASSLIESAVQYF. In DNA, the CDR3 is TGTGCCAGCAGCTTAATAGAGTCTGCGGTTCAGTACTTC.

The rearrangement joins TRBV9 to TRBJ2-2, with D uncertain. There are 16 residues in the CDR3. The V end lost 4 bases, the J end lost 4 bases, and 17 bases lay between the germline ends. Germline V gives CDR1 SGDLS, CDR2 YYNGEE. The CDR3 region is CASSPMGRVGTGELFF. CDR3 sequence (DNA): TGTGCCAGCAGCCCCATGGGTCGGGTCGGCACCGGGGAGCTGTTTTTT.

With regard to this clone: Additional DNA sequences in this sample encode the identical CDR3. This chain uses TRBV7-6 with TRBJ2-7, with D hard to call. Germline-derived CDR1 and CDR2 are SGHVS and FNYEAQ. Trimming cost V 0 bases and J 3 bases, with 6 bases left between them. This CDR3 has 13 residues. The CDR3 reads CASSLALSYEQYF. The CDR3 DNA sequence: TGTGCCAGCAGCTTAGCGCTGAGCTACGAGCAGTACTTC.

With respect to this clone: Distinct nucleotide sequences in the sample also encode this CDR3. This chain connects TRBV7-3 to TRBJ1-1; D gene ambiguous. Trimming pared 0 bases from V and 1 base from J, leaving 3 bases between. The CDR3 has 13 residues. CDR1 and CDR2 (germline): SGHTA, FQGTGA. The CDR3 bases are TGTGCCAGCAGCTTAACTAAGAACACTGAAGCTTTCTTT. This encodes CASSLTKNTEAFF.

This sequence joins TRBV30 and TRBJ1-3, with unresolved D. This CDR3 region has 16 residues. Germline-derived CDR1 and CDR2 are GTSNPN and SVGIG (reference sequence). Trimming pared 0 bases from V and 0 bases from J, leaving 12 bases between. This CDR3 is CAWSVGQPSSGNTIYF. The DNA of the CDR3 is TGTGCCTGGAGTGTAGGCCAGCCCAGCTCTGGAAACACCATATATTTT.

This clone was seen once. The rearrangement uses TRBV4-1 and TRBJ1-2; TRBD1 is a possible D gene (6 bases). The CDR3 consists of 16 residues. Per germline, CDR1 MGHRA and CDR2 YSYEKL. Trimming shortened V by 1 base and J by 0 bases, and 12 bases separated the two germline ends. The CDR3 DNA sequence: TGCGCCAGCAGCCAAGTCCCGGGGGCAACTAACTATGGCTACACCTTC. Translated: CASSQVPGATNYGYTF.